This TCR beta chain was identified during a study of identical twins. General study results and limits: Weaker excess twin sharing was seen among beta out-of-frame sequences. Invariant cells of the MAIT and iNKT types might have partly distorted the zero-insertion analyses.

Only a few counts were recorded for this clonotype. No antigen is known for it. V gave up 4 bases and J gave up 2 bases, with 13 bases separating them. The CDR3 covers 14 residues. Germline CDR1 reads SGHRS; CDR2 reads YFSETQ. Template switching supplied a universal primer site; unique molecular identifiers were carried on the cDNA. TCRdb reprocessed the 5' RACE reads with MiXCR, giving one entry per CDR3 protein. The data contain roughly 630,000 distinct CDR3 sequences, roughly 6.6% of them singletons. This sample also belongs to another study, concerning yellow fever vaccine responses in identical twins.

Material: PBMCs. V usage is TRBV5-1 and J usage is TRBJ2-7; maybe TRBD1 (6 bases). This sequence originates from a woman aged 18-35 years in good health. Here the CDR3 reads CASSLRTVAYEQYF. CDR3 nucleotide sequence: TGCGCCAGCAGCCTAAGGACAGTCGCCTACGAGCAGTACTTC.